The 27 T cell receptor beta chains given below trace back to one sample, sequenced in a study of human T cells and chemical hapten exposure. TCRdb ran MiXCR on the RACE reads and lists one entry per CDR3 protein. The repertoire holds over 100,000 distinct CDR3 sequences, with 9.2% as singletons. Time point in this sample: patch test 2, 6 weeks after DPC sensitization. Stated treatment: therapeutic diphenylcyclopropenone sensitization with weekly scalp DPC. The sequenced sample was whole blood, obtained in connection with sensitization to the hapten diphenylcyclopropenone (DPC). Source of these receptors: a woman aged 40 to 55 with alopecia areata. Some clones in this sample may be carry-over from other donors' samples.

This clonotype is judged medium-sized. The chain employs TRBV7-9 and TRBJ1-6; D not certain. V dropped 4 bases and J dropped 8 bases, with 15 bases sitting between them. Germline V CDR1 and CDR2: SEHNR, FQNEAQ (reference sequence). This CDR3 region has 15 residues. The CDR3 reads CASSSKGSLDSPLHF. As DNA, the CDR3 is TGTGCCAGCAGCTCTAAAGGATCGTTAGATTCACCCCTCCACTTT.

In this sample, this clonotype turned up many times. The chain joins TRBV30 to TRBJ1-1; D unclear. Trimming removed 0 bases at V and 10 bases at J, with 15 bases between. The CDR3 covers 13 residues. Germline V gene data show CDR1 as GTSNPN and CDR2 as SVGIG (reference sequence). The CDR3 spells CAWSVVSRVAAFF. As DNA, the CDR3 is TGTGCCTGGAGTGTTGTATCAAGGGTTGCAGCTTTCTTT.

This clonotype was detected ten times or more. The chain employs TRBV28 and TRBJ1-5, with 12 bases identical to TRBD1. The CDR3 runs to 17 residues. Germline assignment: CDR1 MDHEN and CDR2 SYDVKM. With V trimmed by 5 bases and J by 2 bases, 7 bases remained unmatched. CDR3 sequence reads: CASSRDRGRLGNQPQHF. In DNA, the CDR3 is TGTGCCAGCAGTAGGGACAGGGGGCGCCTTGGCAATCAGCCCCAGCATTTT.

This clonotype was detected many times. This chain joins TRBV20-1 and TRBJ2-3; D is unresolved. The CDR3 spans 12 residues. CDR1 and CDR2 (germline): DFQATT, SNEGSKA (reference sequence). The ends were cut back, 3 bases at V and 4 bases at J, with 8 bases in the middle. Written as DNA, the CDR3 is TGCAGTGCTAGTACGGGTCCAGATACGCAGTATTTT. This encodes CSASTGPDTQYF.

The V and J genes are TRBV20-1 and TRBJ2-2; D gene ambiguous. Per the germline V gene, CDR1 is DFQATT and CDR2 is SNEGSKA (reference sequence). V lost 6 bases and J 6 bases, leaving 17 bases between the germline ends. The CDR3 is made up of 14 amino acids. The CDR3 loop reads CSAIPRPSAGELFF. DNA for the CDR3: TGCAGTGCCATTCCCAGACCCTCAGCCGGGGAGCTGTTTTTT.

This clonotype was seen only a few times. The chain combines TRBV7-3 with TRBJ2-5; D might be TRBD1 (6 bases). Germline-derived CDR1 and CDR2 are SGHTA and FQGTGA. The CDR3 totals 14 residues. V was cut by 1 base and J by 5 bases, with 11 bases left in between. Here the CDR3 reads CASSLRAGDETQYF. CDR3 DNA: TGTGCCAGCAGCTTAAGAGCAGGGGATGAGACCCAGTACTTC.

This clonotype occurred many times. This chain connects TRBV6-6 to TRBJ1-1, with D hard to call. V gave up 2 bases and J gave up 6 bases, with 13 bases separating them. Germline CDR1 is MNHNY and CDR2 is SVGAGI (reference sequence). The CDR3 sequence is 14 residues long. Written as DNA, the CDR3 is TGTGCCAGCAGTTACCCTCTCAGAGGAGCTGAAGCTTTCTTT. Translating it yields CASSYPLRGAEAFF.

This clonotype was observed a handful of times. The V call is TRBV28, the J call TRBJ2-7; possible D gene TRBD2, 6 bases. This CDR3 is built from 14 residues. Germline V gives CDR1 MDHEN, CDR2 SYDVKM. Between the trimmed V and J ends, which lost 4 bases and 5 bases, there was a span of 15 bases. The CDR3: CASSYPGVGHEQYF. In DNA form, the CDR3 reads TGTGCCAGCAGTTATCCGGGGGTGGGCCACGAGCAGTACTTC.

There are many counts of this clonotype. The rearrangement uses TRBV29-1 and TRBJ2-5, with D perhaps matching TRBD2 (5 bases). This CDR3 region has 16 residues. Per germline, CDR1 SQVTM and CDR2 ANQGSEA. Trimming removed 7 bases from V and 5 bases from J, with 26 bases in between. This CDR3 is CSGSLGSGFIRETQYF. CDR3 coding DNA: TGCAGCGGTTCCTTGGGCTCGGGATTTATTCGGGAGACCCAGTACTTC. The full variable domain, completed using reference TRBV29-1 and TRBJ2-5, is SAVISQKPSRDICQRGTSLTIQCQVDSQVTMMFWYRQQPGQSLTLIATANQGSEATYESGFVIDKFPISRPNLTFSTLTVSNMSPEDSSIYLCSGSLGSGFIRETQYFGPGTRLLVL.

The sample holds many counts of this clonotype. The J gene is TRBJ1-2, the V gene TRBV19; D is possibly TRBD1 (6 bases). Trimming removed 7 bases at V and 6 bases at J, with 15 bases between. Per germline, CDR1 LNHDA and CDR2 SQIVND (reference sequence). The CDR3 is 13 amino acids. CDR3 coding DNA: TGTGCCAGTACCACGGACAGACCCAATGGCTACACCTTC. This encodes CASTTDRPNGYTF.

This clonotype occurred a few times. This sequence joins TRBV6-1 and TRBJ2-1, with TRBD1 as a possible D gene (7 bases). The CDR3 runs to 16 residues. CDR1 MNHNS and CDR2 SASEGT come from the germline V gene. V was shortened by 2 bases and J by 2 bases, with 13 bases between the two germline ends. The CDR3: CASSEQGRGAYNEQFF. The DNA for the CDR3 is TGTGCCAGCAGTGAACAGGGCAGGGGGGCCTACAATGAGCAGTTCTTC.

This clonotype was counted at least ten times. The V gene is TRBV27, the J gene TRBJ2-2; 7 bases line up with TRBD1. The CDR3 contains 15 residues. V shed 6 bases, J shed 11 bases, and the junction held 15 bases outside the gene matches. CDR1 is MNHEY and CDR2 is SMNVEV in the germline V gene (reference sequence). The CDR3 loop reads CASRLPTGSAGELFF. DNA for the CDR3: TGTGCCAGCAGGCTCCCGACAGGGTCGGCTGGAGAGCTGTTTTTT.

This rearrangement joins TRBV5-4 to TRBJ2-1; unclear D gene. V dropped 2 bases and J dropped 0 bases, with 6 bases sitting between them. Germline loops: CDR1 SGHNT, CDR2 YYREEE (reference sequence). This CDR3 contains 14 residues. The CDR3 here is CASSLVSSYNEQFF. The CDR3 DNA reads TGTGCCAGCAGCTTAGTAAGCTCCTACAATGAGCAGTTCTTC.

The chain recombines TRBV29-1 with TRBJ1-2, with a possible D match to TRBD1 (6 bases). Trimming cost V 7 bases and J 1 base, with 13 bases left between them. The germline gives CDR1 SQVTM, CDR2 ANQGSEA. This CDR3 has 13 residues. The CDR3 nucleotides are TGCAGCGCGTCACAGGGAATTAACTATGGCTACACCTTC. It translates to CSASQGINYGYTF. The full variable domain, completed using reference TRBV29-1 and TRBJ1-2, is SAVISQKPSRDICQRGTSLTIQCQVDSQVTMMFWYRQQPGQSLTLIATANQGSEATYESGFVIDKFPISRPNLTFSTLTVSNMSPEDSSIYLCSASQGINYGYTFGSGTRLTVV.

The chain recombines TRBV6-1 with TRBJ1-1, with D maybe TRBD1 (6 bases). The CDR3 covers 16 residues. Germline CDR1 is MNHNS and CDR2 is SASEGT. Trimming took off 3 bases at V and 2 bases at J, with 16 bases between the two ends. The CDR3: CASSERGGLINTEAFF. The DNA for the CDR3 is TGTGCCAGCAGTGAGCGGGGGGGCTTGATCAACACTGAAGCTTTCTTT.

This clonotype was observed many times. The CDR3 sequence is CASSLGVGIETQYF. The CDR3 DNA is TGTGCCAGCAGCTTGGGAGTGGGGATAGAGACCCAGTACTTC. V usage is TRBV5-4 and J usage is TRBJ2-5; D gene uncertain. Germline CDR1 is SGHNT and CDR2 is YYREEE (reference sequence). Trimming cost V 0 bases and J 4 bases, with 10 bases left between them. The CDR3 has 14 residues.

This clonotype showed up just a few times. V gene TRBV7-2 combines with J gene TRBJ2-5; D may be TRBD2 (6 bases). Germline loops: CDR1 SGHTA, CDR2 FQGNSA. V was trimmed by 7 bases and J by 4 bases, leaving 16 bases between them. The CDR3 totals 14 residues. The CDR3 region has the DNA TGTGCCAGCACCAAGCAGGAGGGTAGAGAGACCCAGTACTTC. It yields the protein CASTKQEGRETQYF.

This clonotype has just a few counts. This sequence joins TRBV9 and TRBJ2-1, with no clear D. Germline-derived CDR1 and CDR2 are SGDLS and YYNGEE. CDR3 size: 14 residues. Trimming took off 6 bases at V and 2 bases at J, with 12 bases between the two ends. CDR3 loop: CASNPGLAYNEQFF. The CDR3 DNA sequence: TGTGCCAGCAACCCCGGGCTAGCCTACAATGAGCAGTTCTTC.

This clonotype was picked up many times. V gene TRBV6-6 combines with J gene TRBJ1-2, with D unclear. The germline CDR1 and CDR2 sequences are MNHNY and SVGAGI (reference sequence). There are 12 residues in the CDR3. V gave up 7 bases and J gave up 6 bases, with 12 bases separating them. The CDR3 here is CASTGRTNGYTF. Here the CDR3 DNA reads TGTGCCAGCACCGGCAGGACCAATGGCTACACCTTC.

There are a few counts of this clonotype. The chain has TRBV7-2 and TRBJ2-5; the D is unclear. V gave up 8 bases and J gave up 2 bases, with 6 bases separating them. Germline CDR1 is SGHTA and CDR2 is FQGNSA. The CDR3 sequence is 11 residues long. This CDR3 is CASEGQETQYF. The CDR3 DNA follows: TGTGCCAGCGAAGGGCAAGAGACCCAGTACTTC.

CDR3 in amino acids: CATSDRQVYEQYF. The CDR3 nucleotides are TGTGCCACCAGTGATCGCCAGGTCTACGAGCAGTACTTC. V gene TRBV24-1 combines with J gene TRBJ2-7; D is unclear. Germline assignment: CDR1 KGHDR and CDR2 SFDVKD. Deletions cut 3 bases from V and 3 bases from J, with 8 bases between. CDR3 length equals 13 residues.

In regard to this clonotype: One end of the junction varies from germline; a read error may be responsible. The J gene is TRBJ2-1, the V gene TRBV12-3 or TRBV12-4; 10 nucleotides agree with TRBD1. The CDR3 sequence is 13 residues long. CDR3 DNA: TGTGCCAGCAGTTTGGACAGGGGGAATGGGCAGTTCTTC. Protein: CASSLDRGNGQFF.

This clonotype was found many times. The gene calls are TRBV7-6 and TRBJ1-4; 9 nucleotides match TRBD1. The germline V gene has CDR1 SGHVS and CDR2 FNYEAQ. J gave up 7 bases and V 5 bases, and 11 bases lay outside the gene matches. CDR3 size: 16 residues. The CDR3 spells CASSALPGTGLEKLFF. CDR3 sequence (DNA): TGTGCCAGCAGCGCCCTCCCCGGGACAGGGCTTGAAAAACTGTTTTTT.

This sequence joins TRBV7-9 and TRBJ1-1; no clear D. CDR3 size: 16 residues. Germline CDR1 reads SEHNR; CDR2 reads FQNEAQ (reference sequence). V was trimmed by 8 bases and J by 0 bases, leaving 19 bases between them. CDR3 protein: CASERLDKEMNTEAFF. The CDR3 DNA follows: TGTGCCAGCGAGCGGCTAGACAAAGAGATGAACACTGAAGCTTTCTTT. The variable domain in full, with the rest retrieved from reference TRBV7-9 and TRBJ1-1, is DTGVSQNPRHKITKRGQNVTFRCDPISEHNRLYWYRQTLGQGPEFLTYFQNEAQLEKSRLLSDRFSAERPKGSFSTLEIQRTEQGDSAMYLCASERLDKEMNTEAFFGQGTRLTVV.

This clonotype occurred a few times. The chain uses TRBV29-1 and TRBJ2-4; D gene ambiguous. Germline assignment: CDR1 SQVTM and CDR2 ANQGSEA. The V and J ends lost 2 bases and 7 bases respectively, with 6 bases between them. This CDR3 has 11 residues. In DNA form, the CDR3 reads TGCAGCGTTGAAAACGCTAACATTCAGTACTTC. Translation: CSVENANIQYF.

This clonotype has at least ten counts. The J gene is TRBJ2-1, the V gene TRBV4-3; 10 nucleotides line up with TRBD2. V shed 4 bases and J 6 bases; nucleotides not matched to a gene: 6. Germline V lookup: CDR1 LGHNA, CDR2 YSLEER. This CDR3 comprises 15 residues. The DNA of the CDR3 is TGCGCCAGCAGCCTTCTAGCGGGGGCCGGCAATGAGCAGTTCTTC. Translating it yields CASSLLAGAGNEQFF.

This clonotype was recorded at least ten times. The J gene is TRBJ2-3, the V gene TRBV4-3, with 11 nucleotides matching TRBD2. The junction had 7 bases not matched to a gene; V was cut back by 5 bases and J by 0 bases. Germline CDR1 and CDR2: LGHNA and YSLEER. This CDR3 spans 17 amino acids. The CDR3 region has the DNA TGCGCCAGCAGCTGCCCTTGGACTAGCGGGAGCACAGATACGCAGTATTTT. It translates to CASSCPWTSGSTDTQYF.